Each of the 22 T cell receptor beta chains below was sequenced from the same sample in a study of shared clonotypes between healthy human individuals. The repertoire was sequenced with immunoSEQ multiplex PCR; TCRdb's copy has only in-frame clones and lacks some. The data contain 2 million to 2.5 million clones, around 95% of them singletons. Sequenced: naive CD4+ T cells sorted from blood. Subset reported: CD45RA+ positively selected. The receptors originated from a man aged 18 to 29 in good health.

This sequence joins TRBV20-1 and TRBJ2-7, with no clear D. Germline V CDR1 and CDR2: DFQATT, SNEGSKA (reference sequence). Trimming took 0 bases from V and 4 from J, leaving 4 bases between them. CDR3 length: 11 amino acids. CDR3 sequence reads: CSAREQYEQYF. The CDR3 nucleotides read TGCAGTGCTAGAGAACAATACGAGCAGTACTTC.

The chain recombines TRBV9 with TRBJ2-7, with D perhaps TRBD1 (5 bases). The ends were cut back, 4 bases at V and 2 bases at J, with 16 bases in the middle. Germline CDR1 is SGDLS and CDR2 is YYNGEE. The CDR3 consists of 15 residues. The CDR3 is CASSPQAGIPYEQYF. The DNA for the CDR3 is TGTGCCAGCAGCCCCCAGGCAGGGATACCCTACGAGCAGTACTTC.

The chain couples TRBV5-1 to TRBJ2-3, with D uncertain. Germline loops: CDR1 SGHRS, CDR2 YFSETQ. V lost 1 base, J lost 0 bases, and 6 bases lay in between. This CDR3 has 14 residues. The CDR3 sequence is CASSLFASTDTQYF. Written as DNA, the CDR3 is TGCGCCAGCAGCTTGTTTGCCAGCACAGATACGCAGTATTTT.

The chain joins TRBV5-6 to TRBJ1-4; 9 bases agree with TRBD1. V lost 0 bases, J lost 0 bases, and 3 bases stayed unmatched. Germline-derived CDR1 and CDR2 are SGHDT and YYEEEE. This CDR3 has 17 amino acids. This chain's CDR3 is CASSLDRGRATNEKLFF. The CDR3 coding sequence is TGTGCCAGCAGCTTGGACAGGGGGCGAGCAACTAATGAAAAACTGTTTTTT.

This CDR3 reads CASSPSTGTYGYTF. The CDR3, as DNA: TGTGCCAGCTCACCATCGACAGGGACTTATGGCTACACCTTC. V is TRBV18 and J is TRBJ1-2, with 7 bases matching TRBD1. CDR3 length: 14 amino acids. With V trimmed by 2 bases and J by 5 bases, 5 bases remained unmatched. Germline V gives CDR1 KGHSH, CDR2 LQKENI.

This rearrangement joins TRBV6-6 to TRBJ1-6, with a tentative D call TRBD1 (6 bases). With 7 bases removed from V and 8 bases from J, the gap between germline ends came to 21 bases. Looked up from germline, CDR1 is MNHNY and CDR2 is SVGAGI (reference sequence). This CDR3 is built from 16 residues. CDR3 in DNA: TGTGCCAGCATTCTCCGGGACATTTCCTCCGATTCACCCCTCCACTTT. It specifies CASILRDISSDSPLHF.

V is TRBV18 and J is TRBJ1-6; TRBD1 might be the D (5 bases). Trimming removed 1 base at V and 8 bases at J, with 9 bases between. This CDR3 has 14 amino acids. CDR1 is KGHSH, CDR2 LQKENI, per germline. For the CDR3, the DNA is TGTGCCAGCTCACCACTACAGGTAGATTCACCCCTCCACTTT. Residues: CASSPLQVDSPLHF.

The gene calls are TRBV10-3 and TRBJ2-1, with 8 bases lining up with TRBD1. The CDR3 contains 14 residues. V lost 6 bases to trimming and J lost 4 bases; unmatched junction nucleotides: 5. From germline, CDR1 is ENHRY and CDR2 SYGVKD. The CDR3 DNA reads as TGTGCCATCAGCCCGGGACAGGTTTACAATGAGCAGTTCTTC. Its protein is CAISPGQVYNEQFF.

The V call is TRBV18, the J call TRBJ1-1; no reliable D call. CDR1 and CDR2 (germline): KGHSH, LQKENI. The V end lost 1 base, the J end lost 7 bases, and 10 bases lay between the germline ends. This CDR3 spans 13 amino acids. In DNA form, the CDR3 reads TGTGCCAGCTCACCACTAGTCGGACTTGAAGCTTTCTTT. Encoded protein: CASSPLVGLEAFF. Combining the CDR3 with reference TRBV18 and TRBJ1-1 gives the whole variable domain NAGVMQNPRHLVRRRGQEARLRCSPMKGHSHVYWYRQLPEEGLKFMVYLQKENIIDESGMPKERFSAEFPKEGPSILRIQQVVRGDSAAYFCASSPLVGLEAFFGQGTRLTVV.

The gene calls are TRBV6-1 and TRBJ2-5; the D gene could be TRBD1 or TRBD2 (5 bases each). The CDR3 has 13 amino acids. The ends were cut back, 5 bases at V and 4 bases at J, with 11 bases in the middle. Germline V CDR1 and CDR2: MNHNS, SASEGT. Here the CDR3 DNA reads TGTGCCAGCAGTCCGACTGGGACAGAGACCCAGTACTTC. Its protein is CASSPTGTETQYF.

The chain employs TRBV10-3 and TRBJ1-1; tentative D call: TRBD1 (5 bases). The germline gives CDR1 ENHRY, CDR2 SYGVKD. Trimming cost V 9 bases and J 0 bases, with 14 bases left between them. The CDR3 is made up of 14 amino acids. The chain's CDR3 is CAIADSSLNTEAFF. The CDR3 coding sequence is TGTGCCATAGCAGACAGTTCTCTGAACACTGAAGCTTTCTTT.

In this sample, this clone turned up a few times. V and J are TRBV6-1 and TRBJ1-2, with D unresolved. CDR1 MNHNS and CDR2 SASEGT come from the germline V gene. The CDR3 is made up of 14 amino acids. The ends were cut back, 1 base at V and 3 bases at J, with 9 bases in the middle. The CDR3 sequence is CASSEGGRDYGYTF. The CDR3 nucleotides are TGTGCCAGCAGTGAAGGAGGAAGGGACTATGGCTACACCTTC.

This clone appeared a single time. Other DNA sequences of this sample code for an identical CDR3. This chain links TRBV19 with TRBJ1-2; 7 bases map to TRBD1. Trimming at V came to 5 bases and at J to 4 bases, leaving 4 bases not matched to a gene. CDR3 length: 13 residues. Germline V CDR1 and CDR2: LNHDA, SQIVND (reference sequence). The CDR3 nucleotides are TGTGCCAGTAGTCTGGGACAGAGCTATGGCTACACCTTC. This codes for CASSLGQSYGYTF. Full variable domain (rest looked up from reference TRBV19 and TRBJ1-2): DGGITQSPKYLFRKEGQNVTLSCEQNLNHDAMYWYRQDPGQGLRLIYYSQIVNDFQKGDIAEGYSVSREKKESFPLTVTSAQKNPTAFYLCASSLGQSYGYTFGSGTRLTVV.

This rearrangement joins TRBV21-1 to TRBJ2-1; TRBD2, as called in the table, went unchecked against the DNA. TRBV21-1 is a pseudogene. CDR3 length: 16 amino acids. CDR3 DNA sequence: TGTGCCAGGCCAAAAAGGGCTAGCGGGAGGGTCAATGAGCAGTTCTTC. Translation: CARPKRASGRVNEQFF.

Of note for this clone: Other DNA sequences in this specimen translate into the identical CDR3. The chain employs TRBV4-1 and TRBJ2-7; D remains unclear. The CDR3 runs to 12 residues. The germline V gene has CDR1 MGHRA and CDR2 YSYEKL. V was cut by 1 base and J by 4 bases, with 5 bases left in between. DNA for the CDR3: TGCGCCAGCAGCCAAGGGGGTTACGAGCAGTACTTC. This encodes CASSQGGYEQYF.

V is TRBV11-2 and J is TRBJ1-2; no definite D call. The V gene's germline CDR1 is SGHAT and CDR2 FQNNGV. The CDR3 totals 13 residues. V shed 1 base and J shed 7 bases, with 10 bases lying between them. The CDR3 is CASSLVVGGGYTF. The DNA for the CDR3 is TGTGCCAGCAGCTTAGTTGTAGGTGGTGGCTACACCTTC.

The CDR3 DNA reads as TGTGCCAGCAGTTACTCGCCCAGGGGCCAATCACCCCTCCACTTT. The encoded protein is CASSYSPRGQSPLHF. The rearrangement links TRBV6-5 to TRBJ1-6, with TRBD1 as a possible D gene (6 bases). Germline V gene sequence: CDR1 MNHEY, CDR2 SVGAGI. There are 15 residues in the CDR3. V lost 0 bases and J lost 10, with 13 bases in between.

Of note for this clone: Other nucleotide sequences from this sample produce the same CDR3. The V and J genes are TRBV6-6 and TRBJ2-7, with a tentative D call TRBD2 (5 bases). This CDR3 comprises 15 residues. The ends were cut back, 0 bases at V and 2 bases at J, with 11 bases in the middle. The germline CDR1 and CDR2 sequences are MNHNY and SVGAGI (reference sequence). This chain's CDR3 is CASSYSRVGAYEQYF. CDR3 coding DNA: TGTGCCAGCAGTTACTCGAGGGTAGGCGCCTACGAGCAGTACTTC.

The V and J genes are TRBV11-2 and TRBJ2-2, with D tentatively TRBD2 (5 bases). V lost 5 bases and J 3 bases, leaving 10 bases between the germline ends. Germline V gene data show CDR1 as SGHAT and CDR2 as FQNNGV. This CDR3 comprises 14 residues. The CDR3 DNA follows: TGTGCCAGCAGCCCGGGAACGGACACCGGGGAGCTGTTTTTT. Its translation is CASSPGTDTGELFF.

About this clone: The sample carries other DNA sequences with the same CDR3. The chain uses TRBV18 and TRBJ2-7; D unresolved. The germline V gene encodes CDR1 KGHSH and CDR2 LQKENI. The CDR3 totals 12 residues. Trimming removed 3 bases from V and 5 bases from J, with 8 bases in between. CDR3 in amino acids: CASSPVGNEQYF. The DNA of the CDR3 is TGTGCCAGCTCACCGGTGGGGAACGAGCAGTACTTC.

The chain joins TRBV9 to TRBJ2-2; 8 positions match TRBD2. With 0 bases clipped from V and 4 bases from J, the junction kept 5 bases outside the gene matches. Germline assignment: CDR1 SGDLS and CDR2 YYNGEE. The CDR3 has 16 amino acids. CDR3 region: CASSVGGGPVTGELFF. The CDR3 DNA sequence: TGTGCCAGCAGCGTAGGCGGGGGGCCTGTCACCGGGGAGCTGTTTTTT.

This rearrangement joins TRBV18 to TRBJ2-3; 12 bases align to TRBD2. Per germline, CDR1 KGHSH and CDR2 LQKENI. V shed 4 bases and J 2 bases; nucleotides not matched to a gene: 4. This CDR3 contains 16 residues. This CDR3 reads CASSLLAGGPTDTQYF. CDR3 bases: TGTGCCAGCTCACTCCTAGCGGGGGGGCCCACAGATACGCAGTATTTT.